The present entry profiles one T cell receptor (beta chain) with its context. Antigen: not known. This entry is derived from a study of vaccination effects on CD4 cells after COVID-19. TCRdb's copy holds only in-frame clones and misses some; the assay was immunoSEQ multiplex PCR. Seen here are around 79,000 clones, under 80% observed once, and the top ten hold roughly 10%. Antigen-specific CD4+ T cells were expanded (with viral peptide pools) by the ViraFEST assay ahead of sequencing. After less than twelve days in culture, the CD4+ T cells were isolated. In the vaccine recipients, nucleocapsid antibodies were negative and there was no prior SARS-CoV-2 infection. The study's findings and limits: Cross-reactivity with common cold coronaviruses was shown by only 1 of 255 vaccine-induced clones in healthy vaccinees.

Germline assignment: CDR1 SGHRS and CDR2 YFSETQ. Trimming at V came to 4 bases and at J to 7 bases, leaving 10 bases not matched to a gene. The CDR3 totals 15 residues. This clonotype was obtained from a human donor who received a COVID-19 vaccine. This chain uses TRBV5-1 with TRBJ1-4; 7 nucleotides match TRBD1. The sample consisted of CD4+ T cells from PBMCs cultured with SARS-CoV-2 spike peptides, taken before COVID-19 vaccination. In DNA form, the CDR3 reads TGCGCCAGCAGCATCGACAGGGCTGAGGGTGAAAAACTGTTTTTT. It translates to CASSIDRAEGEKLFF.